The 27 T cell receptor beta chains presented below share a single source sample, sequenced in a study of blood T cell repertoires in COVID-19. The assay was immunoSEQ multiplex PCR, and TCRdb's table has in-frame clones only and misses some. The sample yields 100,000 to 150,000 clones, 86% seen once. Source material: peripheral blood. These receptors were taken from a human donor in a cohort sampled during active COVID-19.

V gene TRBV3-1 (or the pseudogene TRBV3-2) combines with J gene TRBJ1-4, with 8 bases lining up with TRBD1. The germline CDR1 and CDR2 sequences are LGHDT and YNNKEL (reference sequence). The length of the CDR3 is 16 residues. V trimming: 5 bases; J trimming: 10 bases; junction bases outside the gene matches: 15. CDR3 nucleotides: TGTGCCAGCAGCGACAGGGGAATTAGCGTCGCGGGAAAACTGTTTTTT. It codes for CASSDRGISVAGKLFF.

The rearrangement joins TRBV30 to TRBJ2-7; 11 positions match TRBD2. With V trimmed by 1 base and J by 2 bases, 1 base remained unmatched. This CDR3 has 14 amino acids. Germline CDR1 and CDR2: GTSNPN and SVGIG (reference sequence). The CDR3 coding sequence is TGTGCCTGGAGTGGACTAGCGGGACCCTACGAGCAGTACTTC. Its protein is CAWSGLAGPYEQYF.

This chain uses TRBV28 with TRBJ1-2; 7 bases agree with TRBD1. CDR1 and CDR2 from the germline V gene are MDHEN and SYDVKM. The ends lost 6 bases at V and 7 bases at J; junction bases unmatched: 8. CDR3 length: 13 amino acids. CDR3 sequence reads: CASSDTGVRGYTF. CDR3 in DNA: TGTGCCAGCAGCGATACAGGGGTCCGTGGCTACACCTTC.

This chain connects TRBV28 to TRBJ1-1; D may be TRBD1 (5 bases). The germline V gene has CDR1 MDHEN and CDR2 SYDVKM. The CDR3 extends over 14 amino acids. Trimming pared 5 bases from V and 8 bases from J, leaving 18 bases between. DNA of the CDR3: TGTGCCAGCAGTCCCCCGGGGGGAGGAAGGGAAGCTTTCTTT. Protein sequence: CASSPPGGGREAFF.

The gene calls are TRBV20-1 and TRBJ2-3, with TRBD2 matching 8 bases. Germline CDR1 is DFQATT and CDR2 is SNEGSKA (reference sequence). This CDR3 has 17 amino acids. V lost 3 bases and J lost 3; bases outside the gene matches: 14. The chain's CDR3 is CSASKLSGTSGTDTQYF. CDR3 DNA: TGCAGTGCTAGTAAACTATCCGGGACTAGTGGTACAGATACGCAGTATTTT.

This chain uses TRBV2 with TRBJ2-3; 8 bases map to TRBD2. This CDR3 spans 15 amino acids. The V and J ends lost 6 bases and 1 base, in that order; junction bases with no gene match: 6. Per the germline V gene, CDR1 is SNHLY and CDR2 is FYNNEI. CDR3 nucleotides: TGTGCCAGCAGGAGAGCGGGAGTCCGCACAGATACGCAGTATTTT. Encoded protein: CASRRAGVRTDTQYF.

This chain uses TRBV28 with TRBJ1-3; 7 nucleotides agree with TRBD1. V lost 4 bases to trimming and J lost 1 base; unmatched junction nucleotides: 1. The CDR3 contains 14 residues. CDR1 and CDR2 (germline): MDHEN, SYDVKM. The chain's CDR3 is CASSWGQSGNTIYF. The CDR3 DNA is TGTGCCAGCAGTTGGGGACAGTCTGGAAACACCATATATTTT.

This rearrangement joins TRBV25-1 to TRBJ2-7, with a weak D call TRBD1 (5 bases). Germline V gene lookup returns CDR1 MGHDK and CDR2 SYGVNS. The germline V and J ends were trimmed by 0 bases and 5 bases, with 14 bases remaining between them. The CDR3 length is 15 residues. The CDR3 DNA is TGTGCCAGCAGTGAATATCAGGGTTCGAGCGACGAGCAGTACTTC. This encodes CASSEYQGSSDEQYF.

V usage is TRBV4-1 and J usage is TRBJ1-1; D is perhaps TRBD1 (5 bases). The CDR3 is 14 amino acids. Germline-derived CDR1 and CDR2 are MGHRA and YSYEKL. Deletions cut 0 bases from V and 5 bases from J, with 10 bases between. The CDR3 here is CASSQDTGETEAFF. The CDR3 coding sequence is TGCGCCAGCAGCCAAGATACAGGTGAGACTGAAGCTTTCTTT.

The gene calls are TRBV2 and TRBJ1-2; 12 bases are a match to TRBD1. The V gene end was trimmed by 6 bases and the J gene end by 7 bases; junction bases not matched to a gene: 6. Germline lookup yields CDR1 SNHLY and CDR2 FYNNEI. The CDR3 contains 14 residues. CDR3 in DNA: TGTGCCAGCAGGGGGGACAGGGGGCGAGGTGGCTACACCTTC. Amino acid sequence: CASRGDRGRGGYTF.

The rearrangement uses TRBV5-4 and TRBJ2-7, with 9 bases aligning to TRBD2. Per germline, CDR1 SGHNT and CDR2 YYREEE (reference sequence). V shed 0 bases, J shed 2 bases, and the junction held 3 bases outside the gene matches. This CDR3 comprises 15 residues. The CDR3 here is CASSLAAGGAYEQYF. The CDR3 region has the DNA TGTGCCAGCAGCTTGGCAGCGGGAGGAGCCTACGAGCAGTACTTC.

The chain carries TRBV19 and TRBJ1-1, with D unclear. Germline V gene data show CDR1 as LNHDA and CDR2 as SQIVND (reference sequence). Trimming took off 5 bases at V and 0 bases at J, with 13 bases between the two ends. This CDR3 is 15 amino acids long. In DNA form, the CDR3 reads TGTGCCAGTAGTCCCCTGTCCAGGATGAACACTGAAGCTTTCTTT. Translating it yields CASSPLSRMNTEAFF.

The chain recombines TRBV5-1 with TRBJ2-3; maybe TRBD2 (5 bases). Germline V gives CDR1 SGHRS, CDR2 YFSETQ. The V end lost 5 bases, the J end lost 7 bases, and 17 bases lay between the germline ends. This CDR3 is built from 14 residues. CDR3: CASSPDSRVNTQYF. CDR3 nucleotides: TGCGCCAGCAGTCCGGACTCCCGGGTAAATACGCAGTATTTT.

The V call is TRBV25-1, the J call TRBJ2-7; TRBD2 aligns across 7 bases. CDR1 is MGHDK and CDR2 is SYGVNS in the germline V gene. Losses at the gene ends were 0 bases for V and 4 bases for J; bases not matched to a gene: 12. The CDR3 consists of 17 residues. Here the CDR3 reads CASSEYLREGGGYEQYF. CDR3 DNA: TGTGCCAGCAGTGAATATCTCAGGGAGGGAGGCGGATACGAGCAGTACTTC.

The rearrangement links TRBV12-3 or TRBV12-4 to TRBJ1-1, with no clear D. The CDR3 extends over 13 amino acids. Trimming removed 3 bases at V and 3 bases at J, with 8 bases between. CDR3: CASSFTGYTEAFF. The CDR3 DNA reads TGTGCCAGCAGTTTTACGGGATACACTGAAGCTTTCTTT.

The CDR3 sequence: CASSSYYQGLAFF. CDR3 DNA sequence: TGTGCCAGCAGCTCATACTACCAGGGGTTAGCTTTCTTT. V is TRBV11-2 and J is TRBJ1-1; the D gene is possibly TRBD1 (6 bases). The CDR3 has 13 amino acids. Germline V CDR1 and CDR2: SGHAT, FQNNGV. Trimming left V 4 bases short and J 10 bases short, with 16 bases between.

V gene TRBV18 combines with J gene TRBJ1-3, with 8 positions matching TRBD1. Germline V gene data show CDR1 as KGHSH and CDR2 as LQKENI. The CDR3 is made up of 16 amino acids. The V segment lost 3 bases and the J segment 2 bases; nucleotides outside the gene matches: 6. The CDR3 loop is CASSPGRTGTGNTIYF. In DNA form, the CDR3 reads TGTGCCAGCTCACCGGGCCGGACAGGGACTGGAAACACCATATATTTT.

The chain combines TRBV5-1 with TRBJ2-1, with 10 bases lining up with TRBD2. The junction had 9 bases not matched to a gene; V was cut back by 4 bases and J by 5 bases. CDR3 length: 16 residues. Germline assignment: CDR1 SGHRS and CDR2 YFSETQ. The CDR3 loop reads CASSRLLAGSNNEQFF. CDR3 DNA sequence: TGCGCCAGCAGCCGATTACTAGCGGGATCGAACAATGAGCAGTTCTTC.

This rearrangement joins TRBV7-7 to TRBJ2-1, with D possibly being TRBD1 (6 bases). CDR3 length: 13 amino acids. Germline-derived CDR1 and CDR2 are SSHAT and FNYEAQ (reference sequence). The V end lost 0 bases, the J end lost 6 bases, and 6 bases lay between the germline ends. CDR3 sequence (DNA): TGTGCCAGCAGCTTAGCAGGGGGCAATGAGCAGTTCTTC. Translating it yields CASSLAGGNEQFF. The entire variable domain, with the rest obtained from reference TRBV7-7 and TRBJ2-1, is as follows: GAGVSQSPRYKVTKRGQDVTLRCDPISSHATLYWYQQALGQGPEFLTYFNYEAQPDKSGLPSDRFSAERPEGSISTLTIQRTEQRDSAMYRCASSLAGGNEQFFGPGTRLTVL.

The chain is built from TRBV6-5 and TRBJ2-7; 7 bases are shared with TRBD1. The CDR3 runs to 15 residues. After removal of 0 bases from V and 6 bases from J, the junction contained 8 bases not matched to a gene. Germline CDR1 reads MNHEY; CDR2 reads SVGAGI. The CDR3, as DNA: TGTGCCAGCAGTTACTCGAGCCAGGGGGAGACCGAGCAGTACTTC. It is translated as CASSYSSQGETEQYF.

The rearrangement uses TRBV7-2 and TRBJ1-1; D unresolved. Germline V gene data show CDR1 as SGHTA and CDR2 as FQGNSA. V was clipped by 2 bases and J by 1 base, with 11 bases between them. The CDR3 is 15 residues long. CDR3 DNA sequence: TGTGCCAGCAGCTTAAGCGCCAGATCGAACACTGAAGCTTTCTTT. Translating it yields CASSLSARSNTEAFF.

The gene calls are TRBV14 and TRBJ1-1; 7 bases map to TRBD1. V was clipped by 3 bases and J by 1 base; unmatched bases: 5. Looked up from germline, CDR1 is SGHDN and CDR2 is FVKESK. The CDR3 is 15 residues long. CDR3 loop: CASSQLTGQNTEAFF. The CDR3 nucleotides are TGTGCCAGCAGCCAGTTGACAGGGCAGAACACTGAAGCTTTCTTT. The whole variable domain, filled in from reference TRBV14 and TRBJ1-1, reads EAGVTQFPSHSVIEKGQTVTLRCDPISGHDNLYWYRRVMGKEIKFLLHFVKESKQDESGMPNNRFLAERTGGTYSTLKVQPAELEDSGVYFCASSQLTGQNTEAFFGQGTRLTVV.

This chain uses TRBV12-3 or TRBV12-4 with TRBJ1-1, with 10 nucleotides matching TRBD1. With V trimmed by 6 bases and J by 6 bases, 4 bases remained unmatched. The CDR3 covers 13 residues. CDR3 bases: TGTGCCAGCAGATACGGGACAGGGGCTGAAGCTTTCTTT. Its translation: CASRYGTGAEAFF.

This clone came up once. The V gene is TRBV2, the J gene TRBJ2-7; D perhaps matches TRBD1 (6 bases). CDR1 is SNHLY and CDR2 is FYNNEI in the germline V gene. V was trimmed by 4 bases and J by 5 bases, leaving 12 bases between them. The CDR3 has 13 amino acids. This chain's CDR3 is CASSGYRDDEQYF. CDR3 DNA sequence: TGTGCCAGCAGTGGGTACAGGGACGACGAGCAGTACTTC.

This clone appeared a few times. The CDR3 reads CASTFTGIDSPLHF. The CDR3 DNA is TGTGCCAGCACCTTCACAGGGATCGATTCACCCCTCCACTTT. V is TRBV27 and J is TRBJ1-6, with D perhaps matching TRBD1 (6 bases). Germline assignment: CDR1 MNHEY and CDR2 SMNVEV (reference sequence). CDR3 length: 14 residues. Trimming pared 7 bases from V and 8 bases from J, leaving 15 bases between.

The V gene is TRBV4-1, the J gene TRBJ2-2; TRBD2 is a possible D gene (6 bases). Germline lookup yields CDR1 MGHRA and CDR2 YSYEKL. The CDR3 length is 17 residues. Deletions cut 1 base from V and 0 bases from J, with 12 bases between. The CDR3 reads CASSQGVRGPNTGELFF. The CDR3 DNA follows: TGCGCCAGCAGCCAAGGTGTGCGGGGTCCGAACACCGGGGAGCTGTTTTTT.

The J gene is TRBJ2-3, the V gene TRBV7-2, with D possibly being TRBD2 (6 bases). The CDR3 consists of 13 residues. Per germline, CDR1 SGHTA and CDR2 FQGNSA. V was shortened by 2 bases and J by 4 bases, with 7 bases between the two germline ends. CDR3 residues: CASSLREPDTQYF. The CDR3 bases are TGTGCCAGCAGCTTACGGGAGCCAGATACGCAGTATTTT.